The 14 T cell receptor beta chains presented below share a single source sample, sequenced in a study of blood T cell repertoires in COVID-19. The protocol was immunoSEQ multiplex PCR, while the TCRdb copy is restricted to in-frame clones and leaves out a portion. The profile covers roughly 200,000 clones, with approximately 89% appearing a single time and over 2% taken by the ten largest. Sequenced input: PBMCs or T cells enriched from blood (not recorded which). The receptors were sampled from a woman in her thirties or forties with acute COVID-19.

The chain recombines TRBV6-1 with TRBJ2-1; the D is unclear. This CDR3 has 14 amino acids. Trimming stripped 0 bases from V and 3 bases from J, with 6 bases between. Germline CDR1 MNHNS, CDR2 SASEGT. The CDR3 nucleotides read TGTGCCAGCAGTGAAGCGGTCAGCTACAATGAGCAGTTCTTC. Protein product: CASSEAVSYNEQFF.

The rearrangement joins TRBV27 to TRBJ1-2; 11 nucleotides line up with TRBD1. The CDR3 loop spans 16 amino acids. Germline V gene lookup returns CDR1 MNHEY and CDR2 SMNVEV (reference sequence). Losses at the gene ends were 6 bases for V and 3 bases for J; bases not matched to a gene: 9. Here the CDR3 DNA reads TGTGCCAGCAGCCCCGGACAGGGGGCCTTTTACTATGGCTACACCTTC. Amino acid sequence: CASSPGQGAFYYGYTF.

This sequence joins TRBV5-1 and TRBJ2-7; a possible D gene is TRBD2 (6 bases). Germline assignment: CDR1 SGHRS and CDR2 YFSETQ. This CDR3 has 11 amino acids. V gave up 5 bases and J gave up 6 bases, with 9 bases separating them. The CDR3 sequence: CASREGLEQYF. The CDR3 DNA reads as TGCGCCAGCAGGGAGGGTCTCGAGCAGTACTTC.

The chain joins TRBV5-1 to TRBJ1-1, with 10 bases that match TRBD1. CDR3 length equals 15 residues. Germline values: CDR1 SGHRS, CDR2 YFSETQ. The J segment lost 0 bases and the V segment lost 4 bases, leaving 3 bases of the junction unmatched. This chain's CDR3 is CASSPGTGVNTEAFF. CDR3 sequence (DNA): TGCGCCAGCAGCCCCGGGACAGGGGTGAACACTGAAGCTTTCTTT. The full variable domain, rest sourced from reference TRBV5-1 and TRBJ1-1, is KAGVTQTPRYLIKTRGQQVTLSCSPISGHRSVSWYQQTPGQGLQFLFEYFSETQRNKGNFPGRFSGRQFSNSRSEMNVSTLELGDSALYLCASSPGTGVNTEAFFGQGTRLTVV.

This rearrangement joins TRBV11-2 to TRBJ2-1, with 10 bases identical to TRBD2. The ends lost 5 bases at V and 3 bases at J; junction bases unmatched: 4. Germline CDR1 SGHAT, CDR2 FQNNGV. The CDR3 is made up of 15 amino acids. The CDR3 reads CASSPGLADYNEQFF. The CDR3 nucleotides are TGTGCCAGCAGCCCAGGACTAGCGGACTACAATGAGCAGTTCTTC.

This chain links TRBV9 with TRBJ2-7; 8 positions match TRBD1. Germline values: CDR1 SGDLS, CDR2 YYNGEE. This CDR3 is 15 amino acids long. V lost 0 bases, J lost 2 bases, and 4 bases stayed unmatched. This chain's CDR3 is CASSVGDRGPYEQYF. The CDR3 DNA is TGTGCCAGCAGCGTAGGCGACAGGGGCCCCTACGAGCAGTACTTC.

The gene calls are TRBV7-9 and TRBJ1-1; D is unresolved. Germline CDR1 and CDR2: SEHNR and FQNEAQ (reference sequence). V was trimmed by 6 bases and J by 7 bases, leaving 9 bases between them. The CDR3 is 11 amino acids. CDR3 sequence: CASSPAGEAFF. The CDR3 nucleotides read TGTGCCAGCAGTCCAGCGGGTGAAGCTTTCTTT.

In its sample, this clone was seen once. The chain employs TRBV30 and TRBJ1-3; D gene uncertain. With 1 base removed from V and 1 base from J, the gap between germline ends came to 8 bases. From germline, CDR1 is GTSNPN and CDR2 SVGIG (reference sequence). The CDR3 consists of 14 residues. CDR3 sequence reads: CAWSAGNSGNTIYF. Here the CDR3 DNA reads TGTGCCTGGAGTGCGGGTAATTCTGGAAACACCATATATTTT.

The gene calls are TRBV7-9 and TRBJ2-5; 8 bases line up with TRBD1. CDR3 size: 15 residues. V dropped 1 base and J dropped 5; count of bases not matched to a gene: 6. The germline V gene has CDR1 SEHNR and CDR2 FQNEAQ (reference sequence). The CDR3 loop reads CASSLESGGVETQYF. The CDR3 DNA follows: TGTGCCAGCAGCTTAGAGTCAGGGGGCGTGGAGACCCAGTACTTC.

By proportion, this clone is large. The chain links TRBV6-4 to TRBJ2-3; 9 positions match TRBD2. The CDR3 spans 15 residues. Germline CDR1 is MRHNA and CDR2 is SNTAGT. V shed 5 bases and J 6 bases; nucleotides not matched to a gene: 9. CDR3 in amino acids: CASSRSAGGPDTQYF. The CDR3 DNA reads TGTGCCAGCAGTAGGTCAGCGGGGGGACCGGATACGCAGTATTTT.

This clone was recorded only once. Here the CDR3 reads CASSANRGNTEAFF. The DNA for the CDR3 is TGTGCCAGCAGCGCAAACAGGGGGAACACTGAAGCTTTCTTT. V is TRBV7-2 and J is TRBJ1-1; 7 bases agree with TRBD1. Germline CDR1 reads SGHTA; CDR2 reads FQGNSA. The CDR3 has 14 amino acids. Trimming cost V 5 bases and J 1 base; bases outside gene matches: 4.

CDR3 in amino acids: CASSTYRLHSGNTIYF. CDR3 nucleotides: TGTGCCAGCAGTACCTACAGGTTACACTCTGGAAACACCATATATTTT. This chain uses TRBV6-2 or TRBV6-3 with TRBJ1-3; possibly TRBD1 for D (5 bases). Looked up from germline, CDR1 is MNHEY and CDR2 is SVGEGT. V lost 5 bases, J lost 0 bases, and 14 bases lay in between. The CDR3 has 16 amino acids.

The chain couples TRBV4-1 to TRBJ1-1; D may be TRBD1 (5 bases). The CDR3 consists of 14 residues. Germline-derived CDR1 and CDR2 are MGHRA and YSYEKL. The germline V and J ends were trimmed by 4 bases and 0 bases, with 9 bases remaining between them. The CDR3 nucleotides are TGCGCCAGCAGCCTCAGGGCCTTGAACACTGAAGCTTTCTTT. Translating it yields CASSLRALNTEAFF.

The V call is TRBV7-2, the J call TRBJ2-3; 11 bases agree with TRBD1. After removal of 2 bases from V and 5 bases from J, the junction contained 9 bases not matched to a gene. CDR1 is SGHTA and CDR2 is FQGNSA in the germline V gene. This CDR3 region has 17 residues. The CDR3 loop reads CASSLSIGQGARDTQYF. The CDR3 region has the DNA TGTGCCAGCAGCTTAAGTATCGGACAGGGGGCGCGAGATACGCAGTATTTT.